Shown below are 30 T cell receptor beta chains from a single sample sequenced in a study of blood T cells in healthy people across ages. A second about 6 to 11 cycle PCR used barcoded and J-beta primers. TCRdb fed the 5' RACE reads into MiXCR, producing one record per CDR3 protein. Among about a million distinct CDR3 sequences listed, roughly half were seen once. The sample taken for sequencing was blood. The receptors were gathered from a woman aged 60-75 years in good health.

This clonotype has only a few counts. The chain links TRBV10-3 to TRBJ1-1, with no clear D. V lost 0 bases and J lost 3, with 11 bases in between. This CDR3 has 15 residues. Germline lookup yields CDR1 ENHRY and CDR2 SYGVKD. The CDR3 DNA sequence: TGTGCCATCAGTGAGTCCTTAGGGCTCGACACTGAAGCTTTCTTT. Translation gives CAISESLGLDTEAFF.

In this sample, this clonotype turned up a few times. V usage is TRBV5-1 and J usage is TRBJ2-3; 7 positions match TRBD2. V lost 0 bases to trimming and J lost 7 bases; unmatched junction nucleotides: 5. The germline gives CDR1 SGHRS, CDR2 YFSETQ. The CDR3 consists of 14 residues. The CDR3 DNA reads as TGCGCCAGCAGCTTGGGCGGGGGAGAGAATACGCAGTATTTT. Translated, it gives CASSLGGGENTQYF.

The rearrangement joins TRBV12-3 or TRBV12-4 to TRBJ1-2; D is unresolved. This CDR3 contains 15 residues. The germline V and J ends were trimmed by 4 bases and 4 bases, with 16 bases remaining between them. The CDR3 region has the DNA TGTGCCAGCAGTTCGGGCGACACGGTCCGCTATGGCTACACCTTC. Translated, it gives CASSSGDTVRYGYTF.

The chain combines TRBV5-5 with TRBJ2-1, with D maybe TRBD2 (6 bases). Trimming left V 2 bases short and J 0 bases short, with 18 bases between. The CDR3 consists of 18 residues. The germline CDR1 and CDR2 sequences are SGHKS and YYEKEE (reference sequence). The CDR3 loop reads CASSLMFIAASSYNEQFF. In DNA form, the CDR3 reads TGTGCCAGCAGCTTAATGTTTATAGCGGCGAGCTCCTACAATGAGCAGTTCTTC.

The chain has TRBV20-1 and TRBJ2-3; the D call may be TRBD1 or TRBD2 (5 bases each). Looked up from germline, CDR1 is DFQATT and CDR2 is SNEGSKA (reference sequence). There are 13 residues in the CDR3. V lost 1 base and J 10 bases, leaving 15 bases between the germline ends. Written as DNA, the CDR3 is TGCAGTGCTAGAGGACCCCTAATGGGACCGCAGTATTTT. Translated, it gives CSARGPLMGPQYF.

This clonotype was counted a few times. The chain joins TRBV12-3 or TRBV12-4 to TRBJ1-5; D not resolved. The CDR3 extends over 12 amino acids. The ends were cut back, 6 bases at V and 3 bases at J, with 6 bases in the middle. Here the CDR3 reads CASSGYNQPQHF. The DNA of the CDR3 is TGTGCCAGCAGCGGGTACAATCAGCCCCAGCATTTT.

There are a few counts of this clonotype. V is TRBV5-1 and J is TRBJ2-2, with D uncertain. This CDR3 contains 13 residues. The ends were cut back, 1 base at V and 10 bases at J, with 11 bases in the middle. CDR1 and CDR2 (germline): SGHRS, YFSETQ. CDR3 region: CASSLSSLAELFF. For the CDR3, the DNA is TGCGCCAGCAGCTTGAGCAGCCTGGCGGAGCTGTTTTTT. The full variable domain, its missing parts supplied by reference TRBV5-1 and TRBJ2-2, is KAGVTQTPRYLIKTRGQQVTLSCSPISGHRSVSWYQQTPGQGLQFLFEYFSETQRNKGNFPGRFSGRQFSNSRSEMNVSTLELGDSALYLCASSLSSLAELFFGEGSRLTVL.

The chain uses TRBV28 and TRBJ2-7; 10 bases agree with TRBD2. Trimming removed 4 bases from V and 1 base from J; junction bases left unmatched: 13. The CDR3 consists of 18 residues. Germline CDR1 is MDHEN and CDR2 is SYDVKM. This chain's CDR3 is CASSSLNPSSGRSYEQYF. DNA of the CDR3: TGTGCCAGCAGTTCCCTAAACCCCTCTAGCGGGAGATCCTACGAGCAGTACTTC.

V is TRBV9 and J is TRBJ2-3, with 8 bases that match TRBD2. From germline, CDR1 is SGDLS and CDR2 YYNGEE. The trim removed 7 bases at V and 4 bases at J, leaving 14 bases unmatched. The CDR3 totals 16 residues. CDR3 sequence (DNA): TGTGCCAGCGGCCCGGGAAGGGACGGGAGGGCAGATACGCAGTATTTT. Translating gives CASGPGRDGRADTQYF.

The sample holds a few counts of this clonotype. The chain uses TRBV28 and TRBJ1-2; D is ambiguous. Germline-derived CDR1 and CDR2 are MDHEN and SYDVKM. Trimming cost V 5 bases and J 4 bases, with 14 bases left between them. The CDR3 totals 14 residues. CDR3 DNA sequence: TGTGCCAGCAGTCCTTGGATGGGTGGCTATGGCTACACCTTC. Amino acid sequence: CASSPWMGGYGYTF.

There are many counts of this clonotype. This chain links TRBV3-1 with TRBJ2-7; 9 bases map to TRBD1. CDR3 size: 14 residues. Trimming took 7 bases from V and 1 from J; bases not matched to a gene: 5. CDR1 LGHDT and CDR2 YNNKEL come from the germline V gene (reference sequence). CDR3 bases: TGTGCCAGCACCGGGGGACAGGGTTCCTACGAGCAGTACTTC. Amino acids: CASTGGQGSYEQYF.

The chain uses TRBV6-5 and TRBJ2-1, with 8 bases lining up with TRBD2. Germline assignment: CDR1 MNHEY and CDR2 SVGAGI. V lost 6 bases and J lost 10; bases outside the gene matches: 11. The CDR3 runs 14 residues. The CDR3 protein is CASSATSGGGEQFF. The CDR3 coding sequence is TGTGCCAGCAGCGCTACTAGCGGAGGAGGAGAGCAGTTCTTC.

CDR3 region: CASTENPDRSYGYTF. DNA for the CDR3: TGTGCCAGCACGGAGAACCCGGACAGATCTTATGGCTACACCTTC. J is TRBJ1-2 and V is TRBV6-2 or TRBV6-3, with a weak D call TRBD1 (6 bases). This CDR3 contains 15 residues. Germline V gene data show CDR1 as MNHEY and CDR2 as SVGEGT. V was cut by 7 bases and J by 5 bases, with 20 bases left in between.

This clonotype was counted at least ten times. The CDR3 DNA reads as TGCGCCAGCAGCCAAGACCCACTAGCTAGCACAGATACGCAGTATTTT. This encodes CASSQDPLASTDTQYF. V usage is TRBV4-3 and J usage is TRBJ2-3; D is possibly TRBD2 (6 bases). Germline values: CDR1 LGHNA, CDR2 YSLEER. Trimming removed 0 bases at V and 0 bases at J, with 10 bases between. The CDR3 loop spans 16 amino acids.

This rearrangement joins TRBV25-1 to TRBJ2-6; D may correspond to TRBD1 or TRBD2 (5 bases each). Per germline, CDR1 MGHDK and CDR2 SYGVNS. Trimming removed 0 bases at V and 4 bases at J, with 10 bases between. CDR3 length: 16 residues. The CDR3 bases are TGTGCCAGCAGTGAATATAGGGGAGACGGGGCCAACGTCCTGACTTTC. Protein product: CASSEYRGDGANVLTF.

V gene TRBV29-1 combines with J gene TRBJ1-2; D uncertain. Trimming cost V 6 bases and J 4 bases, with 12 bases left between them. CDR3 length: 12 residues. Germline CDR1 reads SQVTM; CDR2 reads ANQGSEA. The CDR3 region is CSVRRAFYGYTF. CDR3 nucleotide sequence: TGCAGCGTCAGGCGCGCGTTCTATGGCTACACCTTC.

This chain joins TRBV11-2 and TRBJ2-2, with D perhaps matching TRBD2 (5 bases). The CDR3 length is 12 residues. Between the trimmed V and J ends, which lost 5 bases and 9 bases, there was a span of 10 bases. Germline V gene sequence: CDR1 SGHAT, CDR2 FQNNGV. The CDR3, as DNA: TGTGCCAGCAGCGCACTAGTACGGGAGCTGTTTTTT. This gives the protein CASSALVRELFF.

The chain has TRBV10-3 and TRBJ2-7; TRBD2 matches 7 bases. Trimming cost V 4 bases and J 6 bases; bases outside gene matches: 9. The germline gives CDR1 ENHRY, CDR2 SYGVKD. The CDR3 length is 14 residues. The CDR3 nucleotides are TGTGCCATCAGTGCCCTAGCGGACTCGCCCGAGCAGTACTTC. Its protein product is CAISALADSPEQYF.

The chain carries TRBV7-2 and TRBJ2-7; no firm D call. There are 14 residues in the CDR3. Germline assignment: CDR1 SGHTA and CDR2 FQGNSA. V lost 4 bases, J lost 4 bases, and 14 bases lay in between. Here the CDR3 reads CASSSEYGWYEQYF. The CDR3 coding sequence is TGTGCCAGCAGCTCAGAATACGGGTGGTACGAGCAGTACTTC.

This chain joins TRBV4-1 and TRBJ2-1, with TRBD2 matching over 13 bases. CDR1 and CDR2 (germline): MGHRA, YSYEKL. J was trimmed by 2 bases and V by 1 base; bases with no gene match: 14. This CDR3 is built from 21 residues. The DNA of the CDR3 is TGCGCCAGCAGCCAAGCATCTCCCGGGACTAGCGGGAACGGACCCTACAATGAGCAGTTCTTC. Translating gives CASSQASPGTSGNGPYNEQFF.

This clonotype was counted only a few times. V and J are TRBV7-2 and TRBJ2-7; tentative D call: TRBD2 (6 bases). CDR3 size: 16 residues. Germline CDR1 SGHTA, CDR2 FQGNSA. Trimming stripped 5 bases from V and 7 bases from J, with 24 bases between. This CDR3 reads CASSPYHLLAYNEQYF. CDR3 sequence (DNA): TGTGCCAGCAGCCCTTACCACCTCCTAGCGTACAATGAGCAGTACTTC.

There are many counts of this clonotype. The CDR3 region has the DNA TGCGCCAGCAGCCCGGCGTCTAGCGGGGTATCCTACGAGCAGTACTTC. This translates into CASSPASSGVSYEQYF. The chain combines TRBV5-1 with TRBJ2-7, with TRBD2 matching 9 bases. The germline gives CDR1 SGHRS, CDR2 YFSETQ. J lost 1 base, V lost 4 bases, and 9 bases had no gene match. CDR3 length: 16 residues.

The gene calls are TRBV27 and TRBJ2-3; D might be TRBD2 (6 bases). The CDR3 runs 13 residues. Trimming shortened V by 5 bases and J by 5 bases, and 11 bases separated the two germline ends. CDR1 is MNHEY, CDR2 SMNVEV, per germline (reference sequence). CDR3 nucleotides: TGTGCCAGCAGTCCCTGGGGGGAAGATACGCAGTATTTT. Protein sequence: CASSPWGEDTQYF.

The rearrangement links TRBV6-6 to TRBJ2-5, with 8 bases aligning to TRBD2. The J segment lost 1 base and the V segment lost 9 bases, leaving 10 bases of the junction unmatched. CDR1 is MNHNY and CDR2 is SVGAGI in the germline V gene (reference sequence). The length of the CDR3 is 15 residues. The CDR3: CASRPGGPPQETQYF. Written as DNA, the CDR3 is TGTGCCAGTAGACCGGGAGGGCCCCCCCAAGAGACCCAGTACTTC.

The sample holds many counts of this clonotype. V gene TRBV4-1 combines with J gene TRBJ1-6; no definite D call. V shed 0 bases and J shed 9 bases, with 15 bases lying between them. CDR1 MGHRA and CDR2 YSYEKL come from the germline V gene. The CDR3 runs 16 residues. The CDR3 region has the DNA TGCGCCAGCAGCCAAGATCAGTTAAAACTCGGTTCACCCCTCCACTTT. Protein product: CASSQDQLKLGSPLHF.

The chain combines TRBV5-6 with TRBJ2-5; D is possibly TRBD2 (5 bases). This CDR3 spans 15 amino acids. Germline loops: CDR1 SGHDT, CDR2 YYEEEE. Trimming removed 4 bases at V and 3 bases at J, with 16 bases between. The CDR3 reads CASSPLGLKKETQYF. Written as DNA, the CDR3 is TGTGCCAGCAGCCCACTCGGACTGAAGAAAGAGACCCAGTACTTC. Full variable domain (outside the CDR3, taken from reference TRBV5-6 and TRBJ2-5): DAGVTQSPTHLIKTRGQQVTLRCSPKSGHDTVSWYQQALGQGPQFIFQYYEEEERQRGNFPDRFSGHQFPNYSSELNVNALLLGDSALYLCASSPLGLKKETQYFGPGTRLLVL.

The chain couples TRBV3-1 to TRBJ2-6; no reliable D call. V lost 2 bases and J lost 2, with 7 bases in between. Germline CDR1 reads LGHDT; CDR2 reads YNNKEL (reference sequence). The CDR3 totals 15 residues. DNA for the CDR3: TGTGCCAGCAGCCAATCGGGTGCTGGGGCCAACGTCCTGACTTTC. This encodes CASSQSGAGANVLTF.

The rearrangement uses TRBV4-1 and TRBJ2-4; TRBD2 matches at 7 bases. The end of the DNA aligns better with TRBJ2-7, so the J call may be wrong. This CDR3 is 15 amino acids long. Germline assignment: CDR1 MGHRA and CDR2 YSYEKL. Here the CDR3 reads CASSQHSGITYEQYF. DNA of the CDR3: TGCGCCAGCAGCCAACACAGCGGGATTACCTACGAGCAGTACTTC.

This clonotype was counted a few times. The chain uses TRBV20-1 and TRBJ2-5, with 11 bases identical to TRBD2. The CDR3 is made up of 13 amino acids. V was pared by 6 bases and J by 2 bases, with 2 bases of the junction left unmatched. Germline V gives CDR1 DFQATT, CDR2 SNEGSKA (reference sequence). CDR3 protein: CSARLAGQETQYF. CDR3 DNA: TGCAGTGCCAGACTAGCGGGACAAGAGACCCAGTACTTC.

The chain is built from TRBV12-3 or TRBV12-4 and TRBJ2-3; D is tentatively TRBD1 or TRBD2 (6 bases each). CDR3 length: 15 residues. The ends were cut back, 2 bases at V and 5 bases at J, with 14 bases in the middle. CDR3 in amino acids: CASSLKRGGLDTQYF. The CDR3 DNA is TGTGCCAGCAGTTTAAAGAGAGGGGGACTAGATACGCAGTATTTT.